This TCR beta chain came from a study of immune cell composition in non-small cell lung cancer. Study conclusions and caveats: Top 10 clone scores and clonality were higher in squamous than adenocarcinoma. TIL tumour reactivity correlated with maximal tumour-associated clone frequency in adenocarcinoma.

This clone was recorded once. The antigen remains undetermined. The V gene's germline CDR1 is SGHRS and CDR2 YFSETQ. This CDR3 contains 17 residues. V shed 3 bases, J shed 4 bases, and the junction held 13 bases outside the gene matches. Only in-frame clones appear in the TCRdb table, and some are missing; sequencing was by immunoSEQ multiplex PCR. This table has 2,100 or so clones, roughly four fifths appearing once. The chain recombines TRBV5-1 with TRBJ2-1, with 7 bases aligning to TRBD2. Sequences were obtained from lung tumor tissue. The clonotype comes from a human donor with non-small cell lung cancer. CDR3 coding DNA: TGCGCCAGCAGCTCCTCCGGGGCTAGCGGACCATACAATGAGCAGTTCTTC. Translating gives CASSSSGASGPYNEQFF.